This entry concerns a single T cell receptor beta chain. Its antigen is undetermined. This record belongs to a study of cytomegalovirus exposure and HLA in healthy donors. Findings and caveats of the study: Per a later analysis, 15,000 to 20,000 TCR beta sequences showed association with HLA alleles at 0.05 false discovery rate. Among the CMV-associated chains, a few were confirmed in vitro as specific for CMV antigens. Researchers reported in a later analysis that a missense DCLRE1C variant was tied to TCR beta V- and J-gene trimming.

With 60 Vbeta and 13 Jbeta primers, the PCR was carried out. Authors' data handling: The count from a later analysis was 60 million to 85 million unique TCR beta chains, roughly 11 million of them shared. Profiling relied on immunoSEQ multiplex PCR, and the TCRdb table lists in-frame clones only, not all of them. The DNA gave D and trimming, while V, J and clone size come from that table. The sample lists 120,000 or so clones; 81% were seen once. Germline V CDR1 and CDR2: SGHVS, FNYEAQ. The CDR3 runs 15 residues. The V and J ends lost 5 bases and 2 bases respectively, with 14 bases between them. The gene calls are TRBV7-6 and TRBJ2-3, with D unresolved. This TCR came from a man younger than 35 in good health and CMV-seropositive. The sequencing input was PBMCs. The DNA for the CDR3 is TGTGCCAGCAGCCCCTCGGAACAGTCCACAGATACGCAGTATTTT. Residues: CASSPSEQSTDTQYF.